The 22 T cell receptor beta chains below all came from one sample that was sequenced in a study of blood T cell repertoires in COVID-19. TCRdb's copy holds only in-frame clones and misses some; the assay was immunoSEQ multiplex PCR. The table includes about 220,000 clones, more than 65% detected once. The sample consisted of peripheral blood. The receptor set was obtained from a woman of 80 years or more with acute or convalescent COVID-19.

V is TRBV28 and J is TRBJ2-7; D unresolved. This CDR3 is 12 amino acids long. With 6 bases removed from V and 1 base from J, the gap between germline ends came to 7 bases. The V gene's germline CDR1 is MDHEN and CDR2 SYDVKM. CDR3 coding DNA: TGTGCCAGCAGACATTGGTCCTACGAGCAGTACTTC. It translates to CASRHWSYEQYF. The full variable domain, with the rest looked up from reference TRBV28 and TRBJ2-7, is DVKVTQSSRYLVKRTGEKVFLECVQDMDHENMFWYRQDPGLGLRLIYFSYDVKMKEKGDIPEGYSVSREKKERFSLILESASTNQTSMYLCASRHWSYEQYFGPGTRLTVT.

The chain is built from TRBV27 and TRBJ2-6; 9 nucleotides match TRBD1. Looked up from germline, CDR1 is MNHEY and CDR2 is SMNVEV (reference sequence). The CDR3 is 18 residues long. V was pared by 6 bases and J by 2 bases, with 11 bases of the junction left unmatched. DNA for the CDR3: TGTGCCAGCAGCCCGGGGGGACAGGGACGGGCTGGGGCCAACGTCCTGACTTTC. Encoded protein: CASSPGGQGRAGANVLTF.

The chain is built from TRBV6-2 or TRBV6-3 and TRBJ2-1; 10 bases fit TRBD1. Trimming removed 2 bases from V and 6 bases from J; junction bases left unmatched: 16. Germline V gives CDR1 MNHEY, CDR2 SVGEGT. The CDR3 has 19 residues. CDR3: CASSYRGQGKNLLFNEQFF. The DNA for the CDR3 is TGTGCCAGCAGTTACCGGGGACAGGGGAAAAATCTACTCTTCAATGAGCAGTTCTTC.

This clone has a handful of counts. The V gene is TRBV5-5, the J gene TRBJ1-1, with a tentative D call TRBD1 (6 bases). The V end was cut by 4 bases, the J end by 1 base, with 11 bases between. This CDR3 is built from 14 residues. Germline values: CDR1 SGHKS, CDR2 YYEKEE (reference sequence). The CDR3, as DNA: TGTGCCAGCAGCGCCGGGGGGGCGAACACTGAAGCTTTCTTT. The encoded protein is CASSAGGANTEAFF.

The rearrangement uses TRBV7-9 and TRBJ2-7; D not certain. The CDR3 is 12 residues long. Germline V gene data show CDR1 as SEHNR and CDR2 as FQNEAQ (reference sequence). Trimming shortened V by 4 bases and J by 4 bases, and 8 bases separated the two germline ends. CDR3 residues: CASSSTPYEQYF. The CDR3, as DNA: TGTGCCAGCAGCTCTACCCCTTACGAGCAGTACTTC.

This CDR3 is CASRPGLARAETQYF. The CDR3 DNA follows: TGTGCCAGCAGGCCGGGACTAGCGAGGGCAGAGACCCAGTACTTC. The chain uses TRBV7-2 and TRBJ2-5; 10 positions match TRBD2. There are 15 residues in the CDR3. Looked up from germline, CDR1 is SGHTA and CDR2 is FQGNSA. J gave up 4 bases and V 6 bases, and 8 bases lay outside the gene matches.

This rearrangement joins TRBV19 to TRBJ1-5; D unclear. This CDR3 is 13 amino acids long. V was trimmed by 5 bases and J by 3 bases, leaving 8 bases between them. CDR1 is LNHDA, CDR2 SQIVND, per germline (reference sequence). The DNA for the CDR3 is TGTGCCAGTAGTCCCAGCGACAATCAGCCCCAGCATTTT. This encodes CASSPSDNQPQHF.

This clone was recorded once. This rearrangement joins TRBV18 to TRBJ2-3; possibly TRBD1 for D (5 bases). The CDR3 has 14 amino acids. Germline values: CDR1 KGHSH, CDR2 LQKENI. The V gene lost 2 bases and the J gene lost 6 bases, with 12 bases spanning the gap. CDR3 sequence: CASSPGAQTDTQYF. For the CDR3, the DNA is TGTGCCAGCTCACCAGGGGCCCAGACCGATACGCAGTATTTT.

The chain recombines TRBV30 with TRBJ1-3, with D uncertain. V lost 8 bases to trimming and J lost 2 bases, with 10 bases between them. Germline V CDR1 and CDR2: GTSNPN, SVGIG (reference sequence). The CDR3 spans 12 residues. CDR3: CALALPGNTIYF. The CDR3 DNA is TGTGCCCTGGCCCTCCCTGGAAACACCATATATTTT.

The chain has TRBV5-1 and TRBJ2-1, with a tentative D call TRBD1 (6 bases). CDR1 SGHRS and CDR2 YFSETQ come from the germline V gene. The V gene lost 6 bases and the J gene lost 4 bases, with 11 bases spanning the gap. This CDR3 has 13 amino acids. The CDR3 DNA reads as TGCGCCAGCACTTCAGGGGTGTACAATGAGCAGTTCTTC. This codes for CASTSGVYNEQFF.

The V and J genes are TRBV5-1 and TRBJ1-1, with TRBD1 identical over 7 bases. After removal of 4 bases from V and 0 bases from J, the junction contained 6 bases not matched to a gene. CDR3 length: 15 amino acids. Germline CDR1 and CDR2: SGHRS and YFSETQ. The CDR3 reads CASSTGTDLNTEAFF. The CDR3 DNA sequence: TGCGCCAGCAGCACCGGGACAGATTTGAACACTGAAGCTTTCTTT.

The chain carries TRBV7-6 and TRBJ2-2; D is perhaps TRBD1 (7 bases). Looked up from germline, CDR1 is SGHVS and CDR2 is FNYEAQ. The germline V and J ends were trimmed by 1 base and 3 bases, with 18 bases remaining between them. The CDR3 runs 18 residues. The CDR3 loop is CASSLVQGGFADTGELFF. The CDR3, as DNA: TGTGCCAGCAGCTTAGTTCAGGGGGGTTTCGCCGACACCGGGGAGCTGTTTTTT.

This sequence joins TRBV30 and TRBJ2-2; D is perhaps TRBD1 (5 bases). Germline assignment: CDR1 GTSNPN and CDR2 SVGIG (reference sequence). Trimming took 2 bases from V and 2 from J, leaving 12 bases between them. This CDR3 spans 15 amino acids. The CDR3 DNA follows: TGTGCCTGGAGTAGAGCCCAGGGAAACACCGGGGAGCTGTTTTTT. Protein sequence: CAWSRAQGNTGELFF.

This chain uses TRBV5-1 with TRBJ1-6; TRBD1 aligns across 8 bases. The V gene end was trimmed by 4 bases and the J gene end by 10 bases; junction bases not matched to a gene: 13. This CDR3 is built from 16 residues. Germline V lookup: CDR1 SGHRS, CDR2 YFSETQ. CDR3: CASSRPPGQGNSPLHF. The CDR3 DNA reads TGCGCCAGCAGCCGCCCTCCCGGACAGGGAAACTCACCCCTCCACTTT. The entire variable domain, with the rest obtained from reference TRBV5-1 and TRBJ1-6, is as follows: KAGVTQTPRYLIKTRGQQVTLSCSPISGHRSVSWYQQTPGQGLQFLFEYFSETQRNKGNFPGRFSGRQFSNSRSEMNVSTLELGDSALYLCASSRPPGQGNSPLHFGNGTRLTVT.

The J gene is TRBJ2-5, the V gene TRBV2; no reliable D call. CDR3 length: 13 amino acids. Trimming took off 2 bases at V and 2 bases at J, with 6 bases between the two ends. CDR1 is SNHLY and CDR2 is FYNNEI in the germline V gene. The CDR3 loop is CASSELRQETQYF. The CDR3 nucleotides are TGTGCCAGCAGTGAACTTAGACAAGAGACCCAGTACTTC.

The chain uses TRBV23-1 and TRBJ2-2; a weak D match, TRBD2 (6 bases). TRBV23-1 is an open reading frame, and its role is uncertain. The length of the CDR3 is 15 residues. V lost 2 bases, J lost 1 base, and 8 bases lay in between. This chain's CDR3 is CASSQPGGNTGELFF. CDR3 bases: TGCGCCAGCAGTCAACCCGGGGGGAACACCGGGGAGCTGTTTTTT.

This clone was detected only once. CDR3 nucleotides: TGTGCCAGCAGCTTAGATCTGTCAGCGGTGGATACGCAGTATTTT. The encoded protein is CASSLDLSAVDTQYF. The gene calls are TRBV7-2 and TRBJ2-3; weak D call: TRBD2 (5 bases). This CDR3 spans 15 amino acids. Trimming left V 1 base short and J 6 bases short, with 14 bases between. CDR1 is SGHTA and CDR2 is FQGNSA in the germline V gene.

This clone came up once. This chain joins TRBV5-1 and TRBJ2-3, with TRBD1 identical over 7 bases. The CDR3 totals 14 residues. Unmatched junction bases numbered 4, after V lost 4 bases and J lost 2 bases. Germline lookup yields CDR1 SGHRS and CDR2 YFSETQ. The chain's CDR3 is CASSLDRVTDTQYF. CDR3 bases: TGCGCCAGCAGCCTTGACAGGGTCACAGATACGCAGTATTTT.

The V call is TRBV7-2, the J call TRBJ2-7, with D tentatively TRBD2 (7 bases). Germline V lookup: CDR1 SGHTA, CDR2 FQGNSA. The V end lost 5 bases, the J end lost 1 base, and 21 bases lay between the germline ends. This CDR3 has 17 amino acids. CDR3 sequence: CASSPAGRGRVSYEQYF. CDR3 in DNA: TGTGCCAGCAGCCCCGCAGGGCGGGGGCGAGTATCCTACGAGCAGTACTTC.

The V gene is TRBV24-1, the J gene TRBJ2-1; TRBD1 is a possible D gene (5 bases). The V and J ends lost 2 bases and 8 bases respectively, with 15 bases between them. The CDR3 runs 15 residues. Germline V gives CDR1 KGHDR, CDR2 SFDVKD. The CDR3 spells CATSDSRAGLHEQFF. In nucleotides, the CDR3 is TGTGCCACCAGTGATTCCCGGGCAGGGTTGCATGAGCAGTTCTTC.

This chain uses TRBV5-1 with TRBJ1-1; 10 bases align to TRBD1. V shed 3 bases and J 1 base; nucleotides not matched to a gene: 3. CDR1 SGHRS and CDR2 YFSETQ come from the germline V gene. The CDR3 has 15 amino acids. The CDR3 reads CASSSTGGQNTEAFF. The CDR3 DNA reads as TGCGCCAGCAGCTCGACAGGGGGCCAGAACACTGAAGCTTTCTTT. Looking up the rest from reference TRBV5-1 and TRBJ1-1 gives the full variable domain: KAGVTQTPRYLIKTRGQQVTLSCSPISGHRSVSWYQQTPGQGLQFLFEYFSETQRNKGNFPGRFSGRQFSNSRSEMNVSTLELGDSALYLCASSSTGGQNTEAFFGQGTRLTVV.

This chain links TRBV27 with TRBJ1-1; D gene uncertain. The germline gives CDR1 MNHEY, CDR2 SMNVEV (reference sequence). V lost 5 bases and J lost 2, with 9 bases in between. This CDR3 has 13 residues. In nucleotides, the CDR3 is TGTGCCAGCAGTCCCCGACACAACACTGAAGCTTTCTTT. Its translation is CASSPRHNTEAFF.